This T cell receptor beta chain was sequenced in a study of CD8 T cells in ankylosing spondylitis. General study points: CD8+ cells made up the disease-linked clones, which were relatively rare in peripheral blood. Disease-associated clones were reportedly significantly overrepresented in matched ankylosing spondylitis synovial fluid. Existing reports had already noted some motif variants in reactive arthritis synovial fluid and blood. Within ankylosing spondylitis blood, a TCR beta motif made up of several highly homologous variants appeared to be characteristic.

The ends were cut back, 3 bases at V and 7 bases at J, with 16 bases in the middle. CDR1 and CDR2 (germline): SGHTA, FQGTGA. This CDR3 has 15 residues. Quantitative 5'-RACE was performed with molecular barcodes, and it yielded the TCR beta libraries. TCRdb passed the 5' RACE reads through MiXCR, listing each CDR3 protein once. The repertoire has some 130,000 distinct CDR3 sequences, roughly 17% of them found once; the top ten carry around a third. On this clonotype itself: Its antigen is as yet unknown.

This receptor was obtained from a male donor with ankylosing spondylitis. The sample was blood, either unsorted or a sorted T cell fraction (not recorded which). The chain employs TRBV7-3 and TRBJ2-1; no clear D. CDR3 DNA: TGTGCCAGCAGCTTCGGTAATCTAGGGAAGAATGAGCAGTTCTTC. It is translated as CASSFGNLGKNEQFF.